The 14 T cell receptor beta chains presented below share a single source sample, sequenced in a study of blood T cell repertoires in COVID-19. The repertoire was sequenced with immunoSEQ multiplex PCR; TCRdb's copy has only in-frame clones and lacks some. The profile shows about 180,000 clones, about 90% of them singletons. Sequenced: PBMCs or T cells enriched from blood (not recorded which). The source is a human donor with acute COVID-19. The donor label of this sample is uncertain.

V is TRBV29-1 and J is TRBJ1-4; D is unresolved. This CDR3 has 13 residues. Germline-derived CDR1 and CDR2 are SQVTM and ANQGSEA. Trimming removed 4 bases from V and 3 bases from J, with 9 bases in between. The CDR3 DNA sequence: TGCAGCGTTGTTAGATCCTCTAATGAAAAACTGTTTTTT. It encodes CSVVRSSNEKLFF.

V gene TRBV19 combines with J gene TRBJ1-6; D perhaps matches TRBD1 (6 bases). Germline V gives CDR1 LNHDA, CDR2 SQIVND (reference sequence). V lost 10 bases, J lost 7 bases, and 14 bases lay in between. The CDR3 is 13 residues long. CDR3 sequence: CATDTGLNSPLHF. In nucleotides, the CDR3 is TGTGCCACCGATACAGGGCTGAATTCACCCCTCCACTTT.

This chain connects TRBV19 to TRBJ1-1, with 11 positions matching TRBD1. CDR1 and CDR2 (germline): LNHDA, SQIVND (reference sequence). The CDR3 runs to 14 residues. Trimming cost V 9 bases and J 4 bases; bases outside gene matches: 7. Here the CDR3 DNA reads TGTGCCAGCGAGCCCGGGACAGGGGGCACTGAAGCTTTCTTT. This translates into CASEPGTGGTEAFF.

This chain connects TRBV4-2 to TRBJ2-5; 8 nucleotides line up with TRBD1. J lost 2 bases, V lost 4 bases, and 6 bases had no gene match. Looked up from germline, CDR1 is LGHNA and CDR2 is YNFKEQ. The CDR3 covers 15 residues. CDR3 loop: CASSPRQGSQETQYF. CDR3 nucleotide sequence: TGTGCCAGCAGCCCTCGACAGGGGAGTCAAGAGACCCAGTACTTC.

A note on this clone: This sample also contains other DNA sequences that code for the same CDR3. The chain is built from TRBV11-2 and TRBJ2-7; the D is unclear. V shed 1 base and J shed 4 bases, with 8 bases lying between them. The CDR3 sequence is 13 residues long. Germline V gives CDR1 SGHAT, CDR2 FQNNGV. In nucleotides, the CDR3 is TGTGCCAGCAGCTTAGGCGGCGGATACGAGCAGTACTTC. It encodes CASSLGGGYEQYF.

The chain recombines TRBV5-4 with TRBJ1-1; 8 bases fit TRBD1. The length of the CDR3 is 15 residues. CDR1 is SGHNT, CDR2 YYREEE, per germline (reference sequence). V was clipped by 4 bases and J by 6 bases; unmatched bases: 11. CDR3 region: CASSRIGQGGSEAFF. CDR3 DNA sequence: TGTGCCAGCAGCAGGATCGGACAGGGAGGTTCTGAAGCTTTCTTT.

This clone appeared a single time. This CDR3 reads CASSIWSGGAPDTQYF. CDR3 nucleotides: TGTGCCAGTAGTATCTGGAGCGGGGGGGCACCAGATACGCAGTATTTT. The chain uses TRBV19 and TRBJ2-3; 10 bases are a match to TRBD2. The CDR3 extends over 16 amino acids. V gave up 3 bases and J gave up 4 bases; unmatched junction bases: 7. Germline values: CDR1 LNHDA, CDR2 SQIVND (reference sequence). The full variable domain, rest sourced from reference TRBV19 and TRBJ2-3, is DGGITQSPKYLFRKEGQNVTLSCEQNLNHDAMYWYRQDPGQGLRLIYYSQIVNDFQKGDIAEGYSVSREKKESFPLTVTSAQKNPTAFYLCASSIWSGGAPDTQYFGPGTRLTVL.

The chain couples TRBV6-2 or TRBV6-3 to TRBJ2-7; D gene ambiguous. With 0 bases removed from V and 6 bases from J, the gap between germline ends came to 3 bases. In germline, CDR1 is MNHEY, CDR2 SVGEGT. The CDR3 extends over 11 amino acids. CDR3 region: CASSYSAEQYF. CDR3 nucleotide sequence: TGTGCCAGCAGTTACTCGGCCGAGCAGTACTTC.

The rearrangement joins TRBV27 to TRBJ2-5; possible D gene TRBD1, 5 bases. Germline loops: CDR1 MNHEY, CDR2 SMNVEV (reference sequence). The CDR3 covers 13 residues. V lost 4 bases and J 5 bases, leaving 11 bases between the germline ends. CDR3 sequence (DNA): TGTGCCAGCAGTTACTTGCAGGGTGAGACCCAGTACTTC. This encodes CASSYLQGETQYF.

J is TRBJ1-1 and V is TRBV12-3 or TRBV12-4; D might be TRBD1 (5 bases). V was clipped by 6 bases and J by 3 bases, with 11 bases between them. This CDR3 spans 13 amino acids. The CDR3 coding sequence is TGTGCCAGCAGGGGAGGGGATTACACTGAAGCTTTCTTT. This codes for CASRGGDYTEAFF.

This clone showed up many times. The V gene is TRBV23-1, the J gene TRBJ2-7; 7 positions match TRBD1. TRBV23-1 is treated as an ORF (open reading frame) with a function not yet certain. CDR3 size: 15 residues. Trimming removed 0 bases from V and 0 bases from J; junction bases left unmatched: 2. The CDR3: CASSQSRDSSYEQYF. The CDR3 DNA is TGCGCCAGCAGTCAATCCAGGGACAGCTCCTACGAGCAGTACTTC.

The V call is TRBV4-1, the J call TRBJ2-2, with 7 bases aligning to TRBD1. CDR3 length: 17 amino acids. V lost 0 bases, J lost 6 bases, and 10 bases stayed unmatched. Germline V lookup: CDR1 MGHRA, CDR2 YSYEKL. DNA for the CDR3: TGCGCCAGCAGCCAAGAGAGGGGGCAGGGGACGGCCGGGGAGCTGTTTTTT. This encodes CASSQERGQGTAGELFF.

The count of this clone is one. This chain uses TRBV11-2 with TRBJ1-1; a weak D match, TRBD1 (5 bases). V gave up 0 bases and J gave up 4 bases, with 15 bases separating them. Germline lookup yields CDR1 SGHAT and CDR2 FQNNGV. The CDR3 is made up of 16 amino acids. The CDR3 nucleotides are TGTGCCAGCAGCTTAGAGGCTCAGGGTCCGGGCACTGAAGCTTTCTTT. Protein sequence: CASSLEAQGPGTEAFF.

This chain uses TRBV19 with TRBJ2-7; a possible D gene is TRBD1 (6 bases). The germline V gene encodes CDR1 LNHDA and CDR2 SQIVND (reference sequence). V was clipped by 3 bases and J by 7 bases, with 7 bases between them. The CDR3 is made up of 11 amino acids. In DNA form, the CDR3 reads TGTGCCAGTAGTATCGACAGGGAGCAGTACTTC. Amino acid sequence: CASSIDREQYF.